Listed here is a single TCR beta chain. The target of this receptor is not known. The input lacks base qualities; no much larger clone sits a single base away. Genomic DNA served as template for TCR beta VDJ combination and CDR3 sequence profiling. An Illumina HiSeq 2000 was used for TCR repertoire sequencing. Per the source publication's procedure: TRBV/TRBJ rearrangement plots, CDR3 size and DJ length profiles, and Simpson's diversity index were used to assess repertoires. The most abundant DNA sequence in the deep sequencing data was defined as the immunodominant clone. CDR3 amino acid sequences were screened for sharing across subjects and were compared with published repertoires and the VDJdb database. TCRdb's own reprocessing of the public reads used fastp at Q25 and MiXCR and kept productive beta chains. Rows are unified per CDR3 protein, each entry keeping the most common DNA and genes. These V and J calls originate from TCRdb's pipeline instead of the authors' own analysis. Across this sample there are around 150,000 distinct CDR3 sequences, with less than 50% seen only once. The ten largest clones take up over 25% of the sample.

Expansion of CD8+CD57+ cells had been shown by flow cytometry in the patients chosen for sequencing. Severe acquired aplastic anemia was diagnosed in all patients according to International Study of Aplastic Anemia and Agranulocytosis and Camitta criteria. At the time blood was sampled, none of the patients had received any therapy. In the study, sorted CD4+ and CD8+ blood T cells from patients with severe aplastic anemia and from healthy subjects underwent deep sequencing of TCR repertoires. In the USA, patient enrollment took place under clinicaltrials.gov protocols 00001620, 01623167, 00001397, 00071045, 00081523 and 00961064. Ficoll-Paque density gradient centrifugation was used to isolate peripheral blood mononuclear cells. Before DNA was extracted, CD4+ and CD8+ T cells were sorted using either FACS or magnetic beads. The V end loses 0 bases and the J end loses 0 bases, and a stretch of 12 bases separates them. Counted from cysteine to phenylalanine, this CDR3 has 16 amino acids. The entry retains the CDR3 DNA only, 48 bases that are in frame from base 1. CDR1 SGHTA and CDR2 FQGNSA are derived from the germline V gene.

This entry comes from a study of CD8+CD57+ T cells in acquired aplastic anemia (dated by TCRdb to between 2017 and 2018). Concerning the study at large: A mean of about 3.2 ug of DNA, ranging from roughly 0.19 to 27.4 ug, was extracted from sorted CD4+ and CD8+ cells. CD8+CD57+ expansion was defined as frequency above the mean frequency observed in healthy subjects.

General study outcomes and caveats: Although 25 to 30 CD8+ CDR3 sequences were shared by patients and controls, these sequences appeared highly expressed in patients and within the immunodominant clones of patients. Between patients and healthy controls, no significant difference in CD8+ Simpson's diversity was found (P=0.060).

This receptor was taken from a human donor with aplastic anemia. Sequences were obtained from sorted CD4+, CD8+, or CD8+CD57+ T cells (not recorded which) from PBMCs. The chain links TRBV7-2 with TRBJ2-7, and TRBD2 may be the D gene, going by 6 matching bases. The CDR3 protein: CASSLAPWRDSYEQYF. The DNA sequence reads TGTGCCAGCAGCTTAGCCCCCTGGCGGGACTCCTACGAGCAGTACTTC.